The 26 T cell receptor beta chains given below trace back to one sample, sequenced in a study of shared clonotypes between healthy human individuals (dated by TCRdb to about 2020). The library was made by the immunoSEQ multiplex PCR assay. The source is immuneACCESS, and TCRdb retained only in-frame sequences with V and J called. Part of the clones is not carried over; for the studies checked, unresolved V genes explain less than half of this, and the remainder is unexplained. The sample table records 2 million or so clones; roughly 96% of these occur just once. 0.1% to 0.15% of the sample rests with the top ten. Specimen: naive CD4+ T cells sorted from blood. In light of the paper, this sample's cell subset or site label describes: CD45RA+ positively selected. The receptors stem from a young man in good health.

This clone was observed once. The chain uses TRBV4-3 and TRBJ1-1; tentative D call: TRBD1 (5 bases). The CDR3 extends over 14 amino acids. Germline assignment: CDR1 LGHNA and CDR2 YSLEER. With 3 bases removed from V and 5 bases from J, the gap between germline ends came to 13 bases. The CDR3 DNA is TGCGCCAGCAGCCAGGGGCGGTCGGGGACTGAAGCTTTCTTT. As protein: CASSQGRSGTEAFF.

The chain's CDR3 is CASSFSRTGSYEQYF. CDR3 bases: TGTGCCAGCAGTTTTTCGCGGACAGGGTCCTACGAGCAGTACTTC. This chain uses TRBV27 with TRBJ2-7; TRBD1 aligns across 8 bases. The length of the CDR3 is 15 residues. V was pared by 3 bases and J by 1 base, with 5 bases of the junction left unmatched. Germline V gives CDR1 MNHEY, CDR2 SMNVEV (reference sequence).

This clone was detected once. The rearrangement joins TRBV10-3 to TRBJ2-5; 8 bases line up with TRBD2. Germline lookup yields CDR1 ENHRY and CDR2 SYGVKD. This CDR3 is built from 13 residues. The V segment lost 3 bases and the J segment 14 bases; nucleotides outside the gene matches: 11. Here the CDR3 DNA reads TGTGCCATCAGTGACCCCATAGCGGGGCACCTCTACTTC. This gives the protein CAISDPIAGHLYF.

This chain uses TRBV25-1 with TRBJ2-3, with D possibly matching TRBD1 (5 bases). This CDR3 has 15 amino acids. The germline V gene encodes CDR1 MGHDK and CDR2 SYGVNS. V was trimmed by 1 base and J by 6 bases, leaving 14 bases between them. CDR3 protein: CASSEWSQGADTQYF. The CDR3 nucleotides read TGTGCCAGCAGTGAATGGTCTCAGGGCGCGGATACGCAGTATTTT.

The chain carries TRBV2 and TRBJ2-3, with 11 bases matching TRBD2. CDR3 length: 15 amino acids. CDR1 is SNHLY and CDR2 is FYNNEI in the germline V gene. The trim removed 7 bases at V and 2 bases at J, leaving 5 bases unmatched. Here the CDR3 DNA reads TGTGCCAGCAAACTAGCGGGAGCGCTCACAGATACGCAGTATTTT. Residues: CASKLAGALTDTQYF.

The chain employs TRBV19 and TRBJ1-5; no reliable D call. Deletions cut 0 bases from V and 5 bases from J, with 11 bases between. The CDR3 covers 15 residues. CDR1 is LNHDA, CDR2 SQIVND, per germline (reference sequence). CDR3 sequence reads: CASSIEGQAYQPQHF. The DNA of the CDR3 is TGTGCCAGTAGTATAGAAGGGCAGGCGTATCAGCCCCAGCATTTT.

About this clone itself: The junction differs from germline at one of its ends, possibly a read error. CDR3 in amino acids: CASSLVSGRGETQYF. The CDR3 coding sequence is TGTGCTAGCAGCTTAGTTTCCGGCAGAGGGGAGACCCAGTACTTC. The rearrangement uses TRBV7-7 and TRBJ2-5; D possibly corresponds to TRBD2 (5 bases). From germline, CDR1 is SSHAT and CDR2 FNYEAQ (reference sequence). The CDR3 runs to 15 residues. Looking up the rest from reference TRBV7-7 and TRBJ2-5 gives the full variable domain: GAGVSQSPRYKVTKRGQDVTLRCDPISSHATLYWYQQALGQGPEFLTYFNYEAQPDKSGLPSDRFSAERPEGSISTLTIQRTEQRDSAMYRCASSLVSGRGETQYFGPGTRLLVL.

The chain carries TRBV6-5 and TRBJ1-1; D not certain. The CDR3 is made up of 14 amino acids. V lost 5 bases and J lost 3, with 13 bases in between. Germline assignment: CDR1 MNHEY and CDR2 SVGAGI. Here the CDR3 DNA reads TGTGCCAGCAGTAACCGGATTTCGGACACTGAAGCTTTCTTT. This sequence encodes CASSNRISDTEAFF.

CDR3 loop: CASSLGTFFWVNTGELFF. CDR3 coding DNA: TGTGCCAGCAGCCTCGGGACATTTTTTTGGGTTAACACCGGGGAGCTGTTTTTT. The V gene is TRBV28, the J gene TRBJ2-2, with D perhaps TRBD1 (6 bases). CDR1 is MDHEN, CDR2 SYDVKM, per germline. V shed 6 bases and J shed 2 bases, with 22 bases lying between them. The CDR3 covers 18 residues.

The chain has TRBV25-1 and TRBJ1-3; no reliable D call. Trimming cost V 3 bases and J 8 bases, with 17 bases left between them. Germline loops: CDR1 MGHDK, CDR2 SYGVNS. This CDR3 has 15 residues. This CDR3 reads CASSDPIWAGDTIYF. CDR3 coding DNA: TGTGCCAGCAGTGATCCCATATGGGCCGGGGACACCATATATTTT.

The gene calls are TRBV7-9 and TRBJ2-5, with no clear D. Germline V gene sequence: CDR1 SEHNR, CDR2 FQNEAQ (reference sequence). There are 14 residues in the CDR3. The ends were cut back, 1 base at V and 5 bases at J, with 11 bases in the middle. The chain's CDR3 is CASSLGGRVETQYF. The CDR3 nucleotides are TGTGCCAGCAGCTTAGGGGGTAGGGTTGAGACCCAGTACTTC.

The rearrangement joins TRBV29-1 to TRBJ1-2; no clear D gene. Trimming shortened V by 0 bases and J by 3 bases, and 14 bases separated the two germline ends. Germline CDR1 SQVTM, CDR2 ANQGSEA. The CDR3 totals 15 residues. CDR3 region: CSVEDEERTDYGYTF. DNA for the CDR3: TGCAGCGTTGAAGATGAAGAAAGGACCGACTATGGCTACACCTTC.

The chain joins TRBV11-3 to TRBJ1-1; D not certain. CDR1 is SGHNT, CDR2 YENEEA, per germline. The germline V and J ends were trimmed by 5 bases and 2 bases, with 12 bases remaining between them. The CDR3 covers 14 residues. As DNA, the CDR3 is TGTGCCAGCAGCCTAGGACCCTATAACACTGAAGCTTTCTTT. Its translation: CASSLGPYNTEAFF.

The chain uses TRBV4-2 and TRBJ1-2; 9 bases align to TRBD1. Germline assignment: CDR1 LGHNA and CDR2 YNFKEQ. The ends lost 0 bases at V and 8 bases at J; junction bases unmatched: 7. The length of the CDR3 is 15 residues. The CDR3 sequence is CASSQEGQGIGGYTF. DNA for the CDR3: TGTGCCAGCAGCCAAGAGGGACAGGGAATAGGAGGCTACACCTTC.

This clone has a single count. The chain employs TRBV29-1 and TRBJ2-3; TRBD1 might be the D (5 bases). Germline lookup yields CDR1 SQVTM and CDR2 ANQGSEA. The V gene lost 7 bases and the J gene lost 2 bases, with 10 bases spanning the gap. The CDR3 is 12 residues long. CDR3 nucleotide sequence: TGCAGCGCGACAGATACCACAGATACGCAGTATTTT. Its protein is CSATDTTDTQYF.

The rearrangement links TRBV18 to TRBJ2-3; 14 bases are a match to TRBD2. Germline V gives CDR1 KGHSH, CDR2 LQKENI. V shed 5 bases and J 3 bases; nucleotides not matched to a gene: 4. There are 16 residues in the CDR3. The CDR3 region has the DNA TGTGCCAGCTCAGTCCGACTAGCGGGAGGGACAGATACGCAGTATTTT. Its translation: CASSVRLAGGTDTQYF.

The chain is built from TRBV30 and TRBJ2-2; D remains unclear. CDR1 is GTSNPN, CDR2 SVGIG, per germline (reference sequence). Trimming removed 3 bases from V and 3 bases from J, with 17 bases in between. The CDR3 has 16 residues. The CDR3, as DNA: TGTGCCTGGAGCGCCTTAGCATCGTTGGACACCGGGGAGCTGTTTTTT. This translates into CAWSALASLDTGELFF.

The gene calls are TRBV10-3 and TRBJ2-7; 8 bases line up with TRBD1. J gave up 5 bases and V 6 bases, and 6 bases lay outside the gene matches. Germline V gene lookup returns CDR1 ENHRY and CDR2 SYGVKD. The CDR3 spans 13 residues. The CDR3 here is CAISPGQAHEQYF. DNA of the CDR3: TGTGCCATCAGCCCGGGACAGGCTCACGAGCAGTACTTC.

The chain couples TRBV6-1 to TRBJ2-5; 9 bases fit TRBD1. J was trimmed by 6 bases and V by 5 bases; bases with no gene match: 1. This CDR3 has 12 amino acids. Germline values: CDR1 MNHNS, CDR2 SASEGT. CDR3 residues: CASSTGGQTQYF. The CDR3, as DNA: TGTGCCAGCAGTACAGGGGGCCAGACCCAGTACTTC.

The chain employs TRBV5-1 and TRBJ1-1; D is perhaps TRBD1 (6 bases). Trimming shortened V by 4 bases and J by 3 bases, and 13 bases separated the two germline ends. From germline, CDR1 is SGHRS and CDR2 YFSETQ. This CDR3 has 14 residues. CDR3 nucleotides: TGCGCCAGCAGCCCGGGAACAGGGCACACTGAAGCTTTCTTT. It codes for CASSPGTGHTEAFF.

The rearrangement joins TRBV6-1 to TRBJ2-3; D is unclear. The germline V gene encodes CDR1 MNHNS and CDR2 SASEGT. The length of the CDR3 is 13 residues. V lost 7 bases, J lost 6 bases, and 14 bases lay in between. This chain's CDR3 is CASKQLQPDTQYF. CDR3 sequence (DNA): TGTGCCAGCAAGCAGTTGCAGCCGGATACGCAGTATTTT.

V and J are TRBV11-2 and TRBJ2-1; a possible D gene is TRBD2 (5 bases). V lost 2 bases and J 7 bases, leaving 9 bases between the germline ends. Germline V gene data show CDR1 as SGHAT and CDR2 as FQNNGV. This CDR3 spans 13 amino acids. The CDR3 nucleotides are TGTGCCAGCAGCTTAATGGGAGCTAATGAGCAGTTCTTC. Its translation is CASSLMGANEQFF.

The chain joins TRBV13 to TRBJ2-1, with TRBD2 identical over 11 bases. This CDR3 is built from 16 residues. Per the germline V gene, CDR1 is PRHDT and CDR2 is FYEKMQ (reference sequence). Trimming removed 4 bases from V and 9 bases from J; junction bases left unmatched: 11. CDR3 sequence: CASSSNPIAGGGEQFF. The CDR3 nucleotides are TGTGCCAGCAGCTCGAACCCAATAGCGGGAGGGGGTGAGCAGTTCTTC.

This sequence joins TRBV5-6 and TRBJ1-2; a possible D gene is TRBD1 (5 bases). The CDR3 extends over 15 amino acids. With 0 bases removed from V and 4 bases from J, the gap between germline ends came to 13 bases. Germline V gene data show CDR1 as SGHDT and CDR2 as YYEEEE. The CDR3 DNA reads as TGTGCCAGCAGCTTGGTTGGGGGGACTGCCTATGGCTACACCTTC. This gives the protein CASSLVGGTAYGYTF. Looking up the rest from reference TRBV5-6 and TRBJ1-2 gives the full variable domain: DAGVTQSPTHLIKTRGQQVTLRCSPKSGHDTVSWYQQALGQGPQFIFQYYEEEERQRGNFPDRFSGHQFPNYSSELNVNALLLGDSALYLCASSLVGGTAYGYTFGSGTRLTVV.

The table lists this clone with a count of one. This chain joins TRBV18 and TRBJ1-2, with 7 bases matching TRBD1. Losses at the gene ends were 3 bases for V and 8 bases for J; bases not matched to a gene: 3. Germline CDR1 and CDR2: KGHSH and LQKENI. CDR3 size: 12 residues. CDR3 sequence: CASSPNRGGYTF. The CDR3 DNA follows: TGTGCCAGCTCACCTAACAGGGGCGGCTACACCTTC.

The rearrangement uses TRBV18 and TRBJ1-4, with D possibly being TRBD1 (5 bases). Trimming pared 0 bases from V and 5 bases from J, leaving 16 bases between. The CDR3 spans 17 residues. Germline values: CDR1 KGHSH, CDR2 LQKENI. This CDR3 reads CASSPPDFWDSNEKLFF. The CDR3 DNA is TGTGCCAGCTCACCACCGGATTTCTGGGACTCAAATGAAAAACTGTTTTTT.